What follows are 20 T cell receptor beta chains derived from one specimen sequenced in a study of T-cell reconstitution after alpha-beta-depleted transplantation in children. A TCRbeta library incorporating unique molecular identifiers was prepared. TCRdb reprocessed the PCR reads with MiXCR, giving one entry per CDR3 protein. The sample lists some 300,000 distinct CDR3 sequences, roughly 9.1% occurring once. The sample in question was PBMCs, obtained before TCRalphabeta/CD19-depleted stem cell transplant. Source of these receptors: a boy under three years old with acute myeloid leukemia, due to receive a stem cell transplant.

The chain combines TRBV9 with TRBJ2-7, with TRBD1 matching over 7 bases. The germline V gene has CDR1 SGDLS and CDR2 YYNGEE. This CDR3 is built from 14 residues. J was trimmed by 2 bases and V by 4 bases; bases with no gene match: 6. As DNA, the CDR3 is TGTGCCAGCAGCACGGGACAGATCCCCTACGAGCAGTACTTC. Translating it yields CASSTGQIPYEQYF.

This clonotype showed up just a few times. The rearrangement links TRBV9 to TRBJ1-1; D unresolved. V was clipped by 4 bases and J by 1 base, with 14 bases between them. Germline V gene lookup returns CDR1 SGDLS and CDR2 YYNGEE. There are 15 residues in the CDR3. DNA for the CDR3: TGTGCCAGCAGCCCCGGAGGGTGGGAGAACACTGAAGCTTTCTTT. Amino acid sequence: CASSPGGWENTEAFF.

This clonotype showed up many times. This chain connects TRBV5-1 to TRBJ2-2, with D hard to call. With 5 bases removed from V and 0 bases from J, the gap between germline ends came to 11 bases. The CDR3 contains 15 residues. Germline V CDR1 and CDR2: SGHRS, YFSETQ. The CDR3 DNA follows: TGCGCCAGCAGACCGGGTCCCTCGAACACCGGGGAGCTGTTTTTT. It translates to CASRPGPSNTGELFF. The full variable domain, its missing parts supplied by reference TRBV5-1 and TRBJ2-2, is KAGVTQTPRYLIKTRGQQVTLSCSPISGHRSVSWYQQTPGQGLQFLFEYFSETQRNKGNFPGRFSGRQFSNSRSEMNVSTLELGDSALYLCASRPGPSNTGELFFGEGSRLTVL.

This clonotype occurred a few times. The rearrangement joins TRBV28 to TRBJ2-3, with 7 bases identical to TRBD2. J lost 2 bases, V lost 3 bases, and 5 bases had no gene match. Germline V CDR1 and CDR2: MDHEN, SYDVKM. The CDR3 runs to 15 residues. The CDR3 DNA reads as TGTGCCAGCAGTTTCTTAGCGGGTCTCACAGATACGCAGTATTTT. It encodes CASSFLAGLTDTQYF.

This clonotype was picked up many times. V and J are TRBV5-1 and TRBJ2-1; 7 bases align to TRBD1. CDR3 size: 14 residues. Germline V CDR1 and CDR2: SGHRS, YFSETQ. Trimming removed 2 bases from V and 7 bases from J; junction bases left unmatched: 6. CDR3 coding DNA: TGCGCCAGCAGCTTAGGGGGCAGTCTGAATGAGCAGTTCTTC. Translating it yields CASSLGGSLNEQFF.

The chain uses TRBV28 and TRBJ2-5; D ambiguous. Germline V gene lookup returns CDR1 MDHEN and CDR2 SYDVKM. The V gene lost 3 bases and the J gene lost 2 bases, with 13 bases spanning the gap. The CDR3 is 15 residues long. CDR3 bases: TGTGCCAGCAGTTTCGGCTATAAAGATCAAGAGACCCAGTACTTC. Its translation is CASSFGYKDQETQYF. The full variable domain, rest sourced from reference TRBV28 and TRBJ2-5, is DVKVTQSSRYLVKRTGEKVFLECVQDMDHENMFWYRQDPGLGLRLIYFSYDVKMKEKGDIPEGYSVSREKKERFSLILESASTNQTSMYLCASSFGYKDQETQYFGPGTRLLVL.

This clonotype was observed at least ten times. The CDR3: CASSLGGRGGQETQYF. CDR3 nucleotide sequence: TGTGCCAGCAGCTTAGGCGGGAGGGGGGGCCAAGAGACCCAGTACTTC. The gene calls are TRBV7-2 and TRBJ2-5, with TRBD2 matching 9 bases. The ends lost 1 base at V and 1 base at J; junction bases unmatched: 4. The CDR3 length is 16 residues. Germline CDR1 and CDR2: SGHTA and FQGNSA.

This clonotype was recorded at least ten times. This chain joins TRBV5-6 and TRBJ1-5; D is uncertain. Germline lookup yields CDR1 SGHDT and CDR2 YYEEEE. V lost 1 base to trimming and J lost 3 bases, with 5 bases between them. This CDR3 contains 13 residues. CDR3: CASSLTNNQPQHF. The CDR3 DNA is TGTGCCAGCAGCTTGACAAACAATCAGCCCCAGCATTTT.

The chain is built from TRBV7-9 and TRBJ2-1, with 10 bases identical to TRBD1. V lost 2 bases to trimming and J lost 4 bases; unmatched junction nucleotides: 8. The CDR3 loop spans 17 amino acids. Germline loops: CDR1 SEHNR, CDR2 FQNEAQ (reference sequence). CDR3 protein: CASSLTSGTGAYNEQFF. CDR3 nucleotide sequence: TGTGCCAGCAGCTTAACCTCCGGGACAGGGGCGTACAATGAGCAGTTCTTC.

This clonotype has at least ten counts. The V call is TRBV12-3 or TRBV12-4, the J call TRBJ1-1; 7 nucleotides line up with TRBD1. The CDR3 spans 15 residues. Unmatched junction bases numbered 8, after V lost 6 bases and J lost 1 base. CDR3 residues: CASRLRGAQNTEAFF. CDR3 bases: TGTGCCAGCAGACTCAGGGGGGCCCAGAACACTGAAGCTTTCTTT.

This clonotype was observed many times. The V call is TRBV7-2, the J call TRBJ2-7; TRBD1 aligns across 7 bases. Germline trimming cut 4 bases from V and 3 bases from J; bases unmatched to any gene: 6. CDR3 length equals 14 residues. CDR1 SGHTA and CDR2 FQGNSA come from the germline V gene. The CDR3 DNA reads as TGTGCCAGCAGCTGGCAAGACAGGGACTACGAGCAGTACTTC. Translated: CASSWQDRDYEQYF.

This clonotype was seen a handful of times. CDR3 nucleotide sequence: TGTGCCAGCAGGGCCCCCCCTTCTGGGGCCAACGTCCTGACTTTC. Translating gives CASRAPPSGANVLTF. The chain recombines TRBV25-1 with TRBJ2-6; D remains unclear. Germline CDR1 MGHDK, CDR2 SYGVNS. The CDR3 consists of 15 residues. V was clipped by 6 bases and J by 1 base, with 10 bases between them.

This clonotype has ten or more counts. V is TRBV20-1 and J is TRBJ2-1; D is possibly TRBD1 (6 bases). Germline loops: CDR1 DFQATT, CDR2 SNEGSKA (reference sequence). The length of the CDR3 is 15 residues. Between the trimmed V and J ends, which lost 1 base and 5 bases, there was a span of 15 bases. CDR3 protein: CSARALQGRHNEQFF. Written as DNA, the CDR3 is TGCAGTGCTAGAGCTCTCCAGGGGCGTCACAATGAGCAGTTCTTC.

In this sample, this clonotype turned up many times. This chain uses TRBV5-1 with TRBJ1-2; no clear D gene. Germline CDR1 is SGHRS and CDR2 is YFSETQ. Trimming stripped 1 base from V and 0 bases from J, with 7 bases between. The CDR3 sequence is 14 residues long. The CDR3: CASSLKGSNYGYTF. CDR3 in DNA: TGCGCCAGCAGCTTGAAAGGTTCTAACTATGGCTACACCTTC.

This clonotype was seen ten or more times. The genes are TRBV3-1 and TRBJ1-6; 9 bases agree with TRBD1. The CDR3 consists of 15 residues. Trimming removed 3 bases from V and 10 bases from J; junction bases left unmatched: 7. Germline loops: CDR1 LGHDT, CDR2 YNNKEL (reference sequence). CDR3 nucleotides: TGTGCCAGCAGCCACGACAGGGGGAGAGGGTCACCCCTCCACTTT. Translated: CASSHDRGRGSPLHF.

This clonotype was observed at least ten times. CDR3 sequence: CASSGGLDEKLFF. CDR3 DNA: TGTGCCAGCAGTGGAGGCCTTGATGAAAAACTGTTTTTT. J is TRBJ1-4 and V is TRBV12-3 or TRBV12-4; D is unclear. Trimming cost V 5 bases and J 6 bases, with 10 bases left between them. The CDR3 sequence is 13 residues long.

This clonotype was seen repeatedly, ten times or more. This chain links TRBV5-1 with TRBJ2-1; the D is unclear. The CDR3 has 16 residues. Looked up from germline, CDR1 is SGHRS and CDR2 is YFSETQ. Trimming removed 0 bases from V and 5 bases from J, with 15 bases in between. CDR3 residues: CASSLASSVANNEQFF. The CDR3 DNA follows: TGCGCCAGCAGCTTGGCCAGCAGTGTGGCCAACAATGAGCAGTTCTTC.

This clonotype was seen many times. CDR3 amino acids: CSARDRGRGDSPLHF. The CDR3 nucleotides are TGCAGTGCTAGAGATAGGGGCAGGGGGGATTCACCCCTCCACTTT. J is TRBJ1-6 and V is TRBV20-1; 7 bases fit TRBD1. Per germline, CDR1 DFQATT and CDR2 SNEGSKA (reference sequence). This CDR3 is built from 15 residues. V lost 0 bases, J lost 8 bases, and 7 bases stayed unmatched.

This clonotype was seen at least ten times. The J gene is TRBJ2-5, the V gene TRBV7-2; 11 nucleotides agree with TRBD2. The junction had 5 bases not matched to a gene; V was cut back by 2 bases and J by 6 bases. Germline CDR1 SGHTA, CDR2 FQGNSA. The CDR3 extends over 15 amino acids. CDR3 DNA: TGTGCCAGCAGCTTACCTATAGCGGGAGGGAAGACCCAGTACTTC. It specifies CASSLPIAGGKTQYF. The full variable domain, rest sourced from reference TRBV7-2 and TRBJ2-5, is GAGVSQSPSNKVTEKGKDVELRCDPISGHTALYWYRQSLGQGLEFLIYFQGNSAPDKSGLPSDRFSAERTGGSVSTLTIQRTQQEDSAVYLCASSLPIAGGKTQYFGPGTRLLVL.

This clonotype was detected many times. V is TRBV20-1 and J is TRBJ2-4, with unresolved D. The CDR3 totals 10 residues. The V end lost 6 bases, the J end lost 4 bases, and 4 bases lay between the germline ends. Germline V gene sequence: CDR1 DFQATT, CDR2 SNEGSKA (reference sequence). The CDR3 sequence is CSALKNIQYF. CDR3 bases: TGCAGTGCGCTGAAAAACATTCAGTACTTC.